This T cell receptor beta chain was sequenced in a study of blood T cell repertoires in COVID-19. V lost 2 bases, J lost 7 bases, and 14 bases lay in between. Germline CDR1 MNHEY, CDR2 SVGAGI. CDR3 length: 14 amino acids. Assay: immunoSEQ multiplex PCR; the TCRdb copy retains only in-frame clones and omits some. The sample shows 120,000 to 150,000 clones, roughly nine tenths of them seen only once. The specimen was peripheral blood. This clonotype was sampled from a young man with COVID-19, enrolled during active disease. The J gene is TRBJ1-1, the V gene TRBV6-5; D possibly corresponds to TRBD1 (5 bases). The CDR3 region has the DNA TGTGCCAGCAGTTACAGCAGGGTATATCATGAAGCTTTCTTT. This gives the protein CASSYSRVYHEAFF.